The source of this T cell receptor (beta chain) is a study of lymphopenia after photon versus proton radiotherapy. Overall study findings and caveats: Oligoclonal CD8+ Temra expansion after nadir drove photon patients' diversity drop.

Measured with immunoSEQ multiplex PCR; TCRdb has only the in-frame clones, and not every one. The sample includes around 53,000 clones, about 83% of them seen just once. Comment on this clone: Its antigen is unknown.

Looked up from germline, CDR1 is SEHNR and CDR2 is FQNEAQ (reference sequence). The CDR3 loop spans 14 amino acids. With V trimmed by 5 bases and J by 5 bases, 7 bases remained unmatched. The gene calls are TRBV7-9 and TRBJ2-7; 9 bases are shared with TRBD1. The sequence derives from a man in his fifties or sixties with gastric cancer. Sequencing was performed on peripheral blood, taken from a patient treated with photon-based radiotherapy. The CDR3 DNA reads as TGTGCCAGCAGCACCGGGACAGGGATACACGAGCAGTACTTC. Translation: CASSTGTGIHEQYF.